This note documents a single T cell receptor beta chain sequence. The data originate from a study of PD-L1 blockade in urothelial cancer. Time point denoted: pretreatment peripheral blood. Spiked synthetic TCR analogs estimated absolute template abundance per PCR. The table came from immunoSEQ multiplex PCR; TCRdb's copy has only in-frame clones and leaves some out. The repertoire holds roughly 63,000 clones, with 81% as singletons. CDR3 length: 14 amino acids. Looked up from germline, CDR1 is SGHAT and CDR2 is FQNNGV. The ends lost 5 bases at V and 4 bases at J; junction bases unmatched: 2. The clonotype was recovered from a man aged 70-80 years with urothelial cancer. The chain combines TRBV11-2 with TRBJ2-3; TRBD2 matches 11 bases. This material consisted of PBMCs, taken around atezolizumab (anti-PD-L1) treatment. DNA for the CDR3: TGTGCCAGCAGCCGTAGCGGGAGGGCAGATACGCAGTATTTT. Its translation is CASSRSGRADTQYF.